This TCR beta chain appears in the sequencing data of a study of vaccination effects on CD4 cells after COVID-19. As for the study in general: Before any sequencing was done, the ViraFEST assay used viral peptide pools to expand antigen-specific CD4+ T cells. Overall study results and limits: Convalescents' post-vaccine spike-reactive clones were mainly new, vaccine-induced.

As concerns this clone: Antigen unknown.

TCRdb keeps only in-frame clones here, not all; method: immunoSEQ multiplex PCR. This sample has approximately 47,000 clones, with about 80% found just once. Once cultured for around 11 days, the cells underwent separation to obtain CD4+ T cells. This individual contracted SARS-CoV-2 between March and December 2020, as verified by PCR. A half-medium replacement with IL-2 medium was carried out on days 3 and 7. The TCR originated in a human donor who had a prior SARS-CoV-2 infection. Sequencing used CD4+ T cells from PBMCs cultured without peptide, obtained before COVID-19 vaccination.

The chain's CDR3 is CASSQDHVRTSGRAPDTQYF. The CDR3 DNA reads as TGCGCCAGCAGCCAAGATCACGTTCGGACTAGCGGGAGGGCCCCAGATACGCAGTATTTT. The chain links TRBV4-3 to TRBJ2-3; TRBD2 agrees at 15 bases. V trimming: 0 bases; J trimming: 4 bases; junction bases outside the gene matches: 11. The germline V gene encodes CDR1 LGHNA and CDR2 YSLEER. The CDR3 totals 20 residues.